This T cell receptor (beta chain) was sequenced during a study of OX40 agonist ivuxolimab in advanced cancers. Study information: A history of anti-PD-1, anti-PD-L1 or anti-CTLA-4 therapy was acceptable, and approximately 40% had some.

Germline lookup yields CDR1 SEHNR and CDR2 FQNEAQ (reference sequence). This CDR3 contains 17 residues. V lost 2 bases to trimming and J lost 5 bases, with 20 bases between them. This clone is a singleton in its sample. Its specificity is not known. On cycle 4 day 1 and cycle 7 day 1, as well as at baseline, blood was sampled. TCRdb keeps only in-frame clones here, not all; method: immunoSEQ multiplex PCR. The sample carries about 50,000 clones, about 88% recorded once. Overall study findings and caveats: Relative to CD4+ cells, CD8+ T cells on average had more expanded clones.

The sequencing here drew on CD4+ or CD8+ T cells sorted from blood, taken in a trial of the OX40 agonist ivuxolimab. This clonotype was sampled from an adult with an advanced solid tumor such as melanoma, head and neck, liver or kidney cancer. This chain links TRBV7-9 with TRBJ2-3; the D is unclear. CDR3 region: CASSLFLQARLGDTQYF. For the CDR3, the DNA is TGTGCCAGCAGCTTATTTCTCCAAGCCCGCTTGGGAGATACGCAGTATTTT.